What follows describes a single T cell receptor (beta chain). The data originate from a study of T-cell reconstitution after alpha-beta-depleted transplantation in children. The authors prepared the TCRbeta library with unique molecular identifiers. A single record per CDR3 protein comes from TCRdb applying MiXCR to the PCR reads. The table includes around 700,000 distinct CDR3 sequences, over 10% detected once. This TCR was sampled from a girl aged 2 to 9 with congenital amegakaryocytic thrombocytopenia, due to receive a stem cell transplant. This specimen was PBMCs, taken before TCRalphabeta/CD19-depleted stem cell transplant.

The CDR3 nucleotides read TGTGCCAGTAGTAAGCTCAGCTCTGGGGCCAACGTCCTGACTTTC. Translated: CASSKLSSGANVLTF. The genes are TRBV19 and TRBJ2-6; no firm D call. The CDR3 has 15 amino acids. Germline lookup yields CDR1 LNHDA and CDR2 SQIVND (reference sequence). The germline V and J ends were trimmed by 4 bases and 0 bases, with 7 bases remaining between them.